A selection of T cell receptor beta chains follows, all from one sample in a study of T cells after somatic rescue of genetic block. Only in-frame clones appear in the TCRdb table, and some are missing; sequencing was by immunoSEQ multiplex PCR. This sample yields approximately 58,000 clones, of which roughly 96% are seen a single time; under 0.095% belongs to the top ten. Sequences were obtained from peripheral blood mononuclear cells (PBMCs). All receptors come from a child under two years old. Both conserved end residues are part of each CDR3. The D gene is left open where the match is weak.

J	D	V	CDR3	DNA
TRBJ2-4	NA	TRBV5-4	CASSFYNLAKNIQYF	TGTGCCAGCAGCTTCTATAACCTAGCCAAAAACATTCAGTACTTC
TRBJ2-2	TRBD2	TRBV4-1	CASSHSGFTGELFF	TGCGCCAGCAGCCATAGCGGGTTTACCGGGGAGCTGTTTTTT
TRBJ2-1	NA	TRBV29-1	CSVDGGDKLYNEQFF	TGCAGCGTTGATGGGGGGGACAAGCTTTACAATGAGCAGTTCTTC
TRBJ2-5	TRBD1	TRBV5-6	CASSRPGQGETQYF	TGTGCCAGCAGTCGTCCGGGACAGGGAGAGACCCAGTACTTC
TRBJ1-1	NA	TRBV28	CASSPRQSQLNTEAFF	TGTGCCAGCAGCCCACGACAGTCCCAATTGAACACTGAAGCTTTCTTT
TRBJ1-5	NA	TRBV7-9	CASSLVNQPQHF	TGTGCCAGCAGCTTAGTCAATCAGCCCCAGCATTTT
TRBJ2-3	TRBD2	TRBV28	CASSLRTSGTDTQYF	TGTGCCAGCAGTTTAAGGACTAGCGGCACAGATACGCAGTATTTT
TRBJ1-3	NA	TRBV5-1	CASSLEGGLYSGNTIYF	TGCGCCAGCAGCTTGGAGGGGGGACTCTACTCTGGAAACACCATATATTTT
TRBJ2-7	TRBD1	TRBV28	CASSSRDRGYEQYF	TGTGCCAGCAGTTCCCGGGACAGGGGGTACGAGCAGTACTTC
TRBJ2-2	TRBD2	TRBV9	CASSVDPAGGPGELFF	TGTGCCAGCAGCGTAGACCCAGCGGGAGGCCCCGGGGAGCTGTTTTTT
TRBJ2-2	TRBD2	TRBV19	CASSIVGTRSSGELFF	TGTGCCAGTAGTATAGTTGGGACTAGATCGAGCGGGGAGCTGTTTTTT
TRBJ2-2	TRBD2	TRBV28	CASSRGANTGELFF	TGTGCCAGCAGTCGGGGGGCGAACACCGGGGAGCTGTTTTTT